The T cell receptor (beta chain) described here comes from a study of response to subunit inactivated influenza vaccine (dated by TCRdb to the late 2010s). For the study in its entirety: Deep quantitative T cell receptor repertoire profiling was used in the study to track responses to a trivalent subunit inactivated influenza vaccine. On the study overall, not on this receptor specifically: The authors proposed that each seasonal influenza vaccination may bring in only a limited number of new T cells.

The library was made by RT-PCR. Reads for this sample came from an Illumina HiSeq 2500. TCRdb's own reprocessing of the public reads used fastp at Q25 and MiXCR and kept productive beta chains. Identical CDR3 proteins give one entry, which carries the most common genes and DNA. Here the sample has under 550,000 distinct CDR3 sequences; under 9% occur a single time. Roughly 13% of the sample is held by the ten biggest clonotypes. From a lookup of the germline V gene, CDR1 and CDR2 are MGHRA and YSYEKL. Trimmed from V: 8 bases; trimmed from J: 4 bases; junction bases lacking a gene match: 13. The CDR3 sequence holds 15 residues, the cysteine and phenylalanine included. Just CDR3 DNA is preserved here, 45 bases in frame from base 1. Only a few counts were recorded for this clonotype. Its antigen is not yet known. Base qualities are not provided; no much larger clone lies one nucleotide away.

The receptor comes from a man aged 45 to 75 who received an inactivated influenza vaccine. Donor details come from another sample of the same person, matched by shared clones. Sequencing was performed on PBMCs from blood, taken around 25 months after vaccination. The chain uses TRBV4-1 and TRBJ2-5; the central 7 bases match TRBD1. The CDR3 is CASGSGQLAGETQYF. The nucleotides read TGCGCCAGCGGATCGGGACAGCTCGCGGGAGAGACCCAGTACTTC.